This T cell receptor beta chain stems from a study of T cells in Graves' hyperthyroidism and ophthalmopathy. RNA transcripts yielded amplified TCR beta CDR3 regions. First-round RT-PCR of the TCR CDR3 relied on the HTBI primer set. Each CDR3 protein is one row after TCRdb ran MiXCR on the multiplex PCR reads. This sample has about 600,000 distinct CDR3 sequences, with more than 15% found just once. Ophthalmopathy patients all had a Clinical Activity Score of at least 3, a NOSPECS grade of at least 4 and disease under 3 months old. Trimming took 4 bases from V and 2 from J; bases not matched to a gene: 13. Germline assignment: CDR1 KGHSH and CDR2 LQKENI. The CDR3 runs 17 residues.

The chain joins TRBV18 to TRBJ2-7, with 8 bases identical to TRBD1. Sequenced: blood. This receptor was obtained from a woman between 40 and 55 years old with Graves' ophthalmopathy. The CDR3 coding sequence is TGTGCCAGCTCACGTGAGGGGTTGGACAGGGCCACCTACGAGCAGTACTTC. Translating it yields CASSREGLDRATYEQYF.